The rows below give T cell receptor beta chains drawn from one sample of a study of cytomegalovirus exposure and HLA in healthy donors. Assay: immunoSEQ multiplex PCR; the TCRdb copy retains only in-frame clones and omits some. The data show 90,000 to 100,000 clones, with approximately 88% seen just once and roughly 3.9% held by the top ten. Sequenced input: PBMCs. The receptors shown here come from a woman in her twenties or thirties in good health and CMV-seronegative. The CDR3 runs from the conserved cysteine through the conserved F or W. Fields, in order: V gene, D gene, J gene, clone size, CDR3 protein, CDR3 DNA. The D gene is left open where the match is weak. Rows may omit the clone size; those that give it use once, few, many or a size class.

TRBV29-1	-	TRBJ2-1	-	CSVVTGYYNEQFF	TGCAGCGTTGTTACAGGGTACTACAATGAGCAGTTCTTC
TRBV20-1	TRBD1	TRBJ1-1	-	CSARVRGPAFF	TGCAGTGCTAGAGTTAGGGGGCCGGCTTTCTTT
TRBV13	TRBD1	TRBJ1-6	-	CASKFGTGNSPLHF	TGTGCCAGCAAATTCGGGACAGGGAATTCACCCCTCCACTTT
TRBV5-1	TRBD1	TRBJ2-2	-	CASSLSGAGGTGELFF	TGCGCCAGCAGCTTGTCCGGGGCAGGGGGCACCGGGGAGCTGTTTTTT
TRBV4-1	-	TRBJ2-3	-	CASSQALQSFTDTQYF	TGCGCCAGCAGCCAAGCCCTTCAAAGCTTCACAGATACGCAGTATTTT
TRBV7-3	TRBD2	TRBJ2-7	few	CASSRSGRFNEQYF	TGTGCCAGCAGCCGTAGCGGGAGGTTCAACGAGCAGTACTTC
TRBV28	-	TRBJ2-5	-	CASVGGGAGFGQETQYF	TGTGCCAGCGTGGGGGGGGGCGCGGGCTTTGGGCAAGAGACCCAGTACTTC
TRBV15	TRBD1	TRBJ2-3	-	CATSRDRQGLKPDTQYF	TGTGCCACCAGCAGAGATCGACAGGGTTTGAAGCCAGATACGCAGTATTTT
TRBV27	-	TRBJ2-7	-	CASKIQGKGLYEQYF	TGTGCCAGCAAGATACAGGGAAAAGGTTTGTACGAGCAGTACTTC
TRBV28	-	TRBJ2-7	-	CASSPPVLEQYF	TGTGCCAGCAGTCCTCCGGTTCTGGAGCAGTACTTC
TRBV5-1	-	TRBJ2-2	-	CASSSQWTASNTGELFF	TGCGCCAGCTCTTCGCAGTGGACAGCTTCTAACACCGGGGAGCTGTTTTTT
TRBV4-2	-	TRBJ1-1	-	CASSQSIIVTEAFF	TGTGCCAGCAGCCAAAGCATAATAGTCACTGAAGCTTTCTTT
TRBV28	TRBD1	TRBJ1-2	-	CASSSLDRGYGYTF	TGTGCCAGCAGTTCACTGGACAGGGGCTATGGCTACACCTTC
TRBV10-2	TRBD1	TRBJ2-1	-	CASTPRQGSSYNEQFF	TGCGCCAGCACTCCCCGACAGGGTAGCTCCTACAATGAGCAGTTCTTC
TRBV19	TRBD1	TRBJ1-2	-	CASSLSRTGSGGYTF	TGTGCCAGTAGTCTATCCCGGACAGGCTCTGGTGGCTACACCTTC
TRBV5-6	TRBD1	TRBJ1-5	-	CASSSLTGGVRSNQPQHF	TGTGCCAGCAGCTCTCTGACAGGGGGCGTACGTTCCAATCAGCCCCAGCATTTT
TRBV2	-	TRBJ1-6	-	CASSVSLGRGRLALHF	TGTGCCAGCAGTGTCAGTTTGGGCAGGGGTCGTTTAGCCCTCCACTTT
TRBV6-4	-	TRBJ1-2	-	CASRGAAGGYTF	TGTGCCAGCAGGGGCGCGGCGGGTGGCTACACCTTC
TRBV7-3	TRBD2	TRBJ2-1	-	CASSLLAGATYNEQFF	TGTGCCAGCAGCTTACTAGCGGGGGCTACCTACAATGAGCAGTTCTTC
TRBV9	TRBD1	TRBJ2-2	-	CASSVRTGGSGELFF	TGTGCCAGCAGCGTCCGGACAGGGGGGTCCGGGGAGCTGTTTTTT
TRBV5-1	-	TRBJ1-3	-	CASSQEGDTIYF	TGCGCCAGCAGCCAGGAGGGAGACACCATATATTTT
TRBV28	-	TRBJ1-2	-	CASSSPDVGGYTF	TGTGCCAGCAGTTCACCCGACGTGGGCGGCTACACCTTC
TRBV2	-	TRBJ1-1	few	CASRRGLDTEAFF	TGTGCCAGCCGGAGGGGACTCGACACTGAAGCTTTCTTT
TRBV9	TRBD1	TRBJ1-6	-	CASSGSDRATNSPLHF	TGTGCCAGCAGCGGATCGGACAGGGCGACAAATTCACCCCTCCACTTT
TRBV27	-	TRBJ2-5	few	CASGSRGGIETQYF	TGTGCCAGCGGCTCACGGGGTGGGATAGAGACCCAGTACTTC
TRBV21-1	-	TRBJ2-3	-	CASSKGPGGAGVDTDTQYF	TGTGCCAGCAGCAAAGGCCCCGGCGGAGCGGGAGTTGATACAGATACGCAGTATTTT
TRBV6-5	-	TRBJ2-7	once	CASGETGSYEQYF	TGTGCCAGCGGAGAGACGGGCTCCTACGAGCAGTACTTC
TRBV7-6	TRBD1	TRBJ1-2	-	CASSLRVGTGGFMKCGYTF	TGTGCCAGCAGCTTAAGAGTAGGGACAGGGGGCTTCATGAAGTGTGGCTACACCTTC
TRBV18	TRBD2	TRBJ2-7	-	CASSPFASGAINKYEQYF	TGTGCCAGCTCACCATTCGCTAGCGGGGCCATCAATAAGTACGAGCAGTACTTC
TRBV27	TRBD2	TRBJ2-5	few	CASSPLAGLPQETQYF	TGTGCCAGCAGTCCCCTAGCGGGGCTCCCACAAGAGACCCAGTACTTC
TRBV6-4	TRBD2	TRBJ2-5	-	CASGPPWRREGKTQYF	TGTGCCAGCGGCCCCCCATGGAGGCGGGAGGGAAAGACCCAGTACTTC
TRBV19	-	TRBJ1-2	-	CASSIDSGDGGLGYTF	TGTGCCAGTAGTATAGATTCCGGCGATGGCGGGCTTGGCTACACCTTT
TRBV5-4	-	TRBJ1-4	-	CASSLGGSLNEKLFF	TGTGCCAGCAGCTTGGGGGGCAGTCTTAATGAAAAACTGTTTTTT
TRBV19	-	TRBJ1-1	-	CASKSGGLGLTEAFF	TGTGCCAGTAAATCCGGGGGTTTGGGCCTCACTGAAGCTTTCTTT
TRBV5-1	TRBD2	TRBJ2-1	once	CASSPLAGGNYNEQFF	TGCGCCAGCAGCCCGCTAGCGGGAGGAAACTACAATGAGCAGTTCTTC
TRBV6-1	-	TRBJ1-2	few	CASLSGRGYGYTF	TGTGCCAGCCTATCTGGCAGGGGCTATGGCTACACCTTC
TRBV5-4	-	TRBJ1-1	-	CASSFYGGTEAFF	TGTGCCAGCAGCTTTTACGGGGGGACTGAAGCTTTCTTT
TRBV5-1	TRBD1	TRBJ2-5	once	CASSVGTVQETQYF	TGCGCCAGCAGCGTAGGGACAGTCCAAGAGACCCAGTACTTC
TRBV30	-	TRBJ1-2	-	CACPRAGYGYTF	TGTGCCTGCCCTCGGGCAGGGTACGGCTACACCTTC
TRBV5-1	TRBD2	TRBJ2-1	-	CASSQSPSGVSYNEQFF	TGCGCCAGCAGCCAATCCCCTAGCGGGGTCTCCTACAATGAGCAGTTCTTC